These 11 T cell receptor beta chains originate from one sample sequenced in a study of CD8+ T cells in alopecia areata. Following RNA extraction, reverse transcription yielded cDNA that acted as the sequencing template. The data were produced by immunoSEQ multiplex PCR, yet TCRdb's version contains in-frame clones alone and is incomplete. This sample has about 160,000 clones, with 87% found just once. The starting material was CD8+ T cells sorted from blood, obtained at week 0. The receptors were gathered from a human donor with alopecia areata.

The V gene is TRBV27, the J gene TRBJ2-1; 7 nucleotides line up with TRBD1. The CDR3 contains 14 residues. V shed 3 bases and J 9 bases; nucleotides not matched to a gene: 8. Germline V gene data show CDR1 as MNHEY and CDR2 as SMNVEV (reference sequence). The CDR3 nucleotides are TGTGCCAGCAGTTTTGGGAAACAGGGGCTTGAGCAGTTCTTC. Translated: CASSFGKQGLEQFF.

The gene calls are TRBV5-6 and TRBJ1-2, with 7 bases aligning to TRBD1. The V and J ends lost 2 bases and 4 bases, in that order; junction bases with no gene match: 5. The germline V gene has CDR1 SGHDT and CDR2 YYEEEE. CDR3 length: 14 residues. The CDR3 region is CASSLWDSLYGYTF. In DNA, the CDR3 is TGTGCCAGCAGCTTATGGGACAGCCTCTATGGCTACACCTTC.

The CDR3 reads CASSQEPTRSTDTQYF. DNA for the CDR3: TGCGCCAGCAGCCAAGAGCCGACGCGGAGCACAGATACGCAGTATTTT. The chain carries TRBV4-1 and TRBJ2-3; no firm D call. Germline V gene sequence: CDR1 MGHRA, CDR2 YSYEKL. CDR3 length: 16 amino acids. V shed 0 bases and J shed 0 bases, with 10 bases lying between them.

This chain connects TRBV11-2 to TRBJ2-3; D is ambiguous. In germline, CDR1 is SGHAT, CDR2 FQNNGV. Trimming pared 1 base from V and 1 base from J, leaving 15 bases between. The CDR3 sequence is 17 residues long. CDR3 protein: CASSLVYGVIGTDTQYF. DNA for the CDR3: TGTGCCAGCAGCTTAGTCTACGGCGTCATTGGCACAGATACGCAGTATTTT.

The V and J genes are TRBV5-1 and TRBJ2-7; a possible D gene is TRBD1 (5 bases). The germline V gene has CDR1 SGHRS and CDR2 YFSETQ. This CDR3 is built from 16 residues. V lost 4 bases and J lost 3, with 20 bases in between. The DNA of the CDR3 is TGCGCCAGCAGCGCCTACGACAGTTCGCTGTACTACGAGCAGTACTTC. It yields the protein CASSAYDSSLYYEQYF.

The chain carries TRBV2 and TRBJ2-3; TRBD1 agrees at 11 bases. V dropped 4 bases and J dropped 5; count of bases not matched to a gene: 2. The CDR3 totals 14 residues. Looked up from germline, CDR1 is SNHLY and CDR2 is FYNNEI. CDR3 DNA sequence: TGTGCCAGCAGTGGGACAGGGGGCGGAGATACGCAGTATTTT. This gives the protein CASSGTGGGDTQYF.

As DNA, the CDR3 is TGTGCCAGCAGTTTGATGGGAACAGCCTACGAGCAGTACTTC. It codes for CASSLMGTAYEQYF. The chain uses TRBV27 and TRBJ2-7; D not certain. Trimming pared 3 bases from V and 2 bases from J, leaving 11 bases between. The germline CDR1 and CDR2 sequences are MNHEY and SMNVEV (reference sequence). The CDR3 has 14 residues.

CDR3 sequence (DNA): TGTGCCAGCAGCTTAGGTGTCTCCTACAATGAGCAGTTCTTC. Its translation: CASSLGVSYNEQFF. This rearrangement joins TRBV7-3 to TRBJ2-1, with D uncertain. V was clipped by 2 bases and J by 0 bases, with 5 bases between them. The CDR3 sequence is 14 residues long. Germline-derived CDR1 and CDR2 are SGHTA and FQGTGA. Variable domain in full (rest from reference TRBV7-3 and TRBJ2-1): GAGVSQTPSNKVTEKGKYVELRCDPISGHTALYWYRQSLGQGPEFLIYFQGTGAADDSGLPNDRFFAVRPEGSVSTLKIQRTERGDSAVYLCASSLGVSYNEQFFGPGTRLTVL.

This chain uses TRBV29-1 with TRBJ1-4; D call uncertain. The CDR3 is 10 residues long. From germline, CDR1 is SQVTM and CDR2 ANQGSEA. V lost 6 bases, J lost 4 bases, and 3 bases lay in between. This CDR3 is CSVLNEKLFF. CDR3 in DNA: TGCAGCGTCCTTAATGAAAAACTGTTTTTT.

The chain couples TRBV15 to TRBJ1-1; D unresolved. This CDR3 contains 17 residues. Germline V lookup: CDR1 LNHNV, CDR2 YYDKDF (reference sequence). Trimming left V 0 bases short and J 0 bases short, with 14 bases between. This chain's CDR3 is CATSRDLRPFMNTEAFF. The CDR3 DNA follows: TGTGCCACCAGCAGAGATCTCCGGCCCTTTATGAACACTGAAGCTTTCTTT.

CDR3 coding DNA: TGTGCCAGCAGCTTATTGGGCCGTGAATCCTACAATGAGCAGTTCTTC. It specifies CASSLLGRESYNEQFF. The rearrangement joins TRBV7-6 to TRBJ2-1, with D unresolved. Looked up from germline, CDR1 is SGHVS and CDR2 is FNYEAQ. This CDR3 region has 16 residues. Trimming left V 2 bases short and J 1 base short, with 12 bases between.